Presented here are 30 T cell receptor beta chains from one specimen sequenced in a study of blood T cell repertoires in COVID-19. TCRdb's copy holds only in-frame clones and misses some; the assay was immunoSEQ multiplex PCR. The sample has about 400,000 clones; approximately 86% are singletons. Sequenced sample: peripheral blood. The receptors here all came from a woman in her sixties with COVID-19, enrolled during active disease.

V and J are TRBV4-3 and TRBJ2-2, with TRBD1 as a possible D gene (6 bases). V lost 2 bases to trimming and J lost 6 bases, with 10 bases between them. Per the germline V gene, CDR1 is LGHNA and CDR2 is YSLEER. CDR3 length: 14 amino acids. The CDR3 region has the DNA TGCGCCAGCAGCCAACAATACAGGGCCGGGGAGCTGTTTTTT. This codes for CASSQQYRAGELFF.

This chain links TRBV9 with TRBJ2-3; 9 nucleotides match TRBD2. Germline V gene data show CDR1 as SGDLS and CDR2 as YYNGEE. V shed 3 bases and J 4 bases; nucleotides not matched to a gene: 12. The CDR3 runs 17 residues. This CDR3 reads CASSAGTSSSGADTQYF. The CDR3 DNA sequence: TGTGCCAGCAGCGCCGGGACTAGCTCCTCAGGGGCAGATACGCAGTATTTT.

This rearrangement joins TRBV7-7 to TRBJ2-5; 8 nucleotides align to TRBD2. This CDR3 spans 15 amino acids. Losses at the gene ends were 1 base for V and 3 bases for J; bases not matched to a gene: 4. Per the germline V gene, CDR1 is SSHAT and CDR2 is FNYEAQ (reference sequence). The chain's CDR3 is CASSLELAAKETQYF. The CDR3 DNA sequence: TGTGCCAGCAGCTTAGAACTAGCGGCGAAAGAGACCCAGTACTTC. Based on the CDR3 plus reference TRBV7-7 and TRBJ2-5, the full variable domain is GAGVSQSPRYKVTKRGQDVTLRCDPISSHATLYWYQQALGQGPEFLTYFNYEAQPDKSGLPSDRFSAERPEGSISTLTIQRTEQRDSAMYRCASSLELAAKETQYFGPGTRLLVL.

The chain recombines TRBV7-7 with TRBJ2-3; TRBD2 aligns across 8 bases. V was clipped by 5 bases and J by 1 base; unmatched bases: 5. The CDR3 length is 15 residues. CDR1 is SSHAT and CDR2 is FNYEAQ in the germline V gene (reference sequence). In DNA, the CDR3 is TGTGCCAGCAGCCCCGGGACTAGTGGCACAGATACGCAGTATTTT. Its protein product is CASSPGTSGTDTQYF.

V is TRBV12-5 and J is TRBJ2-1, with D possibly TRBD1 on 6 matching bases. V gave up 0 bases and J gave up 0 bases, with 6 bases separating them. CDR1 LGHNT and CDR2 FRNRAP come from the germline V gene. This CDR3 spans 15 amino acids. As DNA, the CDR3 is TGTGCTAGTGGTTTGGTAGGGGGCTCCTACAATGAGCAGTTCTTC. Translating gives CASGLVGGSYNEQFF.

The chain uses TRBV25-1 and TRBJ2-5; 10 bases map to TRBD1. The CDR3 contains 15 residues. Trimming removed 6 bases from V and 5 bases from J; junction bases left unmatched: 9. Germline CDR1 and CDR2: MGHDK and SYGVNS. CDR3 coding DNA: TGTGCCAGCAGCCGACAGGGGGCGAGTAGGGAGACCCAGTACTTC. It yields the protein CASSRQGASRETQYF.

The genes are TRBV7-9 and TRBJ2-5; D may be TRBD1 (7 bases). In germline, CDR1 is SEHNR, CDR2 FQNEAQ (reference sequence). CDR3 length: 18 residues. Trimming pared 0 bases from V and 2 bases from J, leaving 19 bases between. In DNA, the CDR3 is TGTGCCAGCAGCTTAGCGCTTAGACAGGGACTTCTACAAGAGACCCAGTACTTC. Its translation: CASSLALRQGLLQETQYF.

The gene calls are TRBV11-3 and TRBJ2-5; tentative D call: TRBD2 (5 bases). The CDR3 sequence is 14 residues long. Trimming removed 5 bases at V and 4 bases at J, with 14 bases between. Germline loops: CDR1 SGHNT, CDR2 YENEEA. The CDR3 loop is CASSPEGVLETQYF. In DNA form, the CDR3 reads TGTGCCAGCAGCCCCGAGGGTGTCCTAGAGACCCAGTACTTC.

This sequence joins TRBV7-9 and TRBJ2-1; maybe TRBD2 (5 bases). Germline loops: CDR1 SEHNR, CDR2 FQNEAQ (reference sequence). Trimming removed 5 bases at V and 4 bases at J, with 12 bases between. The CDR3 loop spans 14 amino acids. CDR3 region: CASSGTGRYNEQFF. CDR3 bases: TGTGCCAGCAGCGGAACGGGGAGATACAATGAGCAGTTCTTC.

The chain joins TRBV2 to TRBJ1-2; 8 nucleotides match TRBD1. The germline V gene has CDR1 SNHLY and CDR2 FYNNEI. The CDR3 has 13 amino acids. The trim removed 2 bases at V and 8 bases at J, leaving 4 bases unmatched. CDR3 sequence (DNA): TGTGCCAGCAGTGAACAGGGGGCTCACGGCTACACCTTC. It yields the protein CASSEQGAHGYTF.

The V call is TRBV7-9, the J call TRBJ2-2, with 8 bases identical to TRBD1. The CDR3 is made up of 13 amino acids. CDR1 and CDR2 from the germline V gene are SEHNR and FQNEAQ (reference sequence). The V gene end was trimmed by 10 bases and the J gene end by 4 bases; junction bases not matched to a gene: 5. The CDR3 region is CATTDRVTGELFF. Here the CDR3 DNA reads TGTGCCACTACGGACAGGGTCACCGGGGAGCTGTTTTTT. The complete variable domain, with remaining parts taken from reference TRBV7-9 and TRBJ2-2, reads DTGVSQNPRHKITKRGQNVTFRCDPISEHNRLYWYRQTLGQGPEFLTYFQNEAQLEKSRLLSDRFSAERPKGSFSTLEIQRTEQGDSAMYLCATTDRVTGELFFGEGSRLTVL.

The gene calls are TRBV6-4 and TRBJ1-1, with D unclear. The germline CDR1 and CDR2 sequences are MRHNA and SNTAGT. Trimming cost V 8 bases and J 0 bases, with 10 bases left between them. The CDR3 runs 13 residues. In nucleotides, the CDR3 is TGTGCCAGCTCCACCAGGCTGAACACTGAAGCTTTCTTT. Its protein product is CASSTRLNTEAFF.

The chain has TRBV4-3 and TRBJ2-3; TRBD1 might be the D (6 bases). The germline V gene encodes CDR1 LGHNA and CDR2 YSLEER. The CDR3 spans 13 residues. V dropped 5 bases and J dropped 4 bases, with 10 bases sitting between them. CDR3 nucleotide sequence: TGCGCCAGCAGCGGACGACAGGCAGATACGCAGTATTTT. Translating gives CASSGRQADTQYF.

This clone was seen only a few times. V usage is TRBV7-2 and J usage is TRBJ1-6; D may be TRBD1 (5 bases). From germline, CDR1 is SGHTA and CDR2 FQGNSA. Trimming shortened V by 7 bases and J by 7 bases, and 11 bases separated the two germline ends. This CDR3 region has 13 residues. CDR3 coding DNA: TGTGCCAGCACCAACGGGGGGAATTCACCCCTCCACTTT. It is translated as CASTNGGNSPLHF. The entire variable domain, with the rest obtained from reference TRBV7-2 and TRBJ1-6, is as follows: GAGVSQSPSNKVTEKGKDVELRCDPISGHTALYWYRQSLGQGLEFLIYFQGNSAPDKSGLPSDRFSAERTGGSVSTLTIQRTQQEDSAVYLCASTNGGNSPLHFGNGTRLTVT.

The rearrangement joins TRBV7-8 to TRBJ2-5; 7 bases agree with TRBD2. CDR1 is SGHVS, CDR2 FQNEAQ, per germline. With V trimmed by 6 bases and J by 7 bases, 11 bases remained unmatched. The CDR3 totals 14 residues. CDR3 in amino acids: CASRTRLAQGTQYF. CDR3 coding DNA: TGTGCCAGCAGAACCAGACTAGCTCAGGGGACCCAGTACTTC.

This chain connects TRBV9 to TRBJ1-1; 10 nucleotides match TRBD1. The CDR3 length is 15 residues. The junction had 4 bases not matched to a gene; V was cut back by 4 bases and J by 1 base. Germline CDR1 SGDLS, CDR2 YYNGEE. CDR3 sequence (DNA): TGTGCCAGCAGCCTGGGACAGGGGCGGAACACTGAAGCTTTCTTT. This gives the protein CASSLGQGRNTEAFF.

Only one count was recorded for this clone. The chain recombines TRBV4-3 with TRBJ2-6; 12 nucleotides match TRBD1. Trimming cost V 1 base and J 3 bases; bases outside gene matches: 7. CDR3 length: 19 residues. Germline-derived CDR1 and CDR2 are LGHNA and YSLEER. CDR3 residues: CASSQAPGQGAYGANVLTF. CDR3 bases: TGCGCCAGCAGCCAAGCTCCGGGACAGGGGGCTTATGGGGCCAACGTCCTGACTTTC.

This chain uses TRBV11-3 with TRBJ2-5; 8 bases fit TRBD1. CDR3 length equals 15 residues. V was clipped by 1 base and J by 4 bases; unmatched bases: 5. Germline lookup yields CDR1 SGHNT and CDR2 YENEEA. The CDR3 DNA sequence: TGTGCCAGCAGCTTAGGAGAACAGGGGGGAGAGACCCAGTACTTC. Amino acid sequence: CASSLGEQGGETQYF.

This chain connects TRBV19 to TRBJ2-2; possibly TRBD2 for D (6 bases). The CDR3 totals 15 residues. Germline lookup yields CDR1 LNHDA and CDR2 SQIVND (reference sequence). Between the trimmed V and J ends, which lost 8 bases and 5 bases, there was a span of 18 bases. DNA for the CDR3: TGTGCCAGTGGGGTGGGACTTTTATTTACCGGGGAGCTGTTTTTT. This encodes CASGVGLLFTGELFF.

The CDR3 region has the DNA TGCGCCAGCAGCTTAAAGAACCGGGACTACGAGCAGTACTTC. Amino acids: CASSLKNRDYEQYF. The chain has TRBV5-1 and TRBJ2-7; TRBD2 is a possible D gene (5 bases). This CDR3 has 14 amino acids. The ends were cut back, 2 bases at V and 3 bases at J, with 12 bases in the middle. Looked up from germline, CDR1 is SGHRS and CDR2 is YFSETQ.

The V call is TRBV18, the J call TRBJ2-1, with 15 bases that match TRBD2. The CDR3 contains 17 residues. Germline lookup yields CDR1 KGHSH and CDR2 LQKENI. Trimming took 3 bases from V and 9 from J; bases not matched to a gene: 9. This chain's CDR3 is CASSPAAGLAGGGEQFF. The CDR3 nucleotides read TGTGCCAGCTCACCCGCCGCAGGACTAGCGGGGGGGGGTGAGCAGTTCTTC.

Here the CDR3 DNA reads TGTGCCAGCAGCTTGGCTGCGGGCAGGTTCACAGATACGCAGTATTTT. Translation gives CASSLAAGRFTDTQYF. This chain uses TRBV5-4 with TRBJ2-3, with a tentative D call TRBD2 (5 bases). CDR1 SGHNT and CDR2 YYREEE come from the germline V gene (reference sequence). This CDR3 contains 16 residues. Trimming removed 0 bases at V and 2 bases at J, with 13 bases between.

The chain carries TRBV6-5 and TRBJ1-2; possible D gene TRBD1, 5 bases. CDR3 size: 12 residues. Germline CDR1 is MNHEY and CDR2 is SVGAGI. Trimming cost V 5 bases and J 7 bases, with 11 bases left between them. The DNA of the CDR3 is TGTGCCAGCAGTCAGGGATTCTTTGGCTACACCTTC. Protein product: CASSQGFFGYTF.

The rearrangement uses TRBV21-1 and TRBJ2-1; the DNA was not used to check the table's D call, TRBD2. TRBV21-1 is designated a pseudogene. The CDR3 is 20 amino acids. The DNA of the CDR3 is TGTGCCAGCAGCAAATCTTCCGGGAGCGGGGGCCTTAGCTCCTACAATGAGCAGTTCTTC. Translated, it gives CASSKSSGSGGLSSYNEQFF.

The chain has TRBV7-3 and TRBJ2-7, with 9 bases lining up with TRBD1. After removal of 4 bases from V and 3 bases from J, the junction contained 7 bases not matched to a gene. Per germline, CDR1 SGHTA and CDR2 FQGTGA. The CDR3 runs to 15 residues. This CDR3 is CASSSSGQGDYEQYF. CDR3 coding DNA: TGTGCCAGCAGCTCTTCGGGACAGGGTGACTACGAGCAGTACTTC.

The DNA of the CDR3 is TGCGCCAGCAGCCAAGGCCCTAGCGGGGGGCCAACAGATACGCAGTATTTT. Amino acid sequence: CASSQGPSGGPTDTQYF. This chain links TRBV4-1 with TRBJ2-3; TRBD2 agrees at 11 bases. Per the germline V gene, CDR1 is MGHRA and CDR2 is YSYEKL. The CDR3 runs 17 residues. Germline trimming cut 1 base from V and 3 bases from J; bases unmatched to any gene: 6.

The chain couples TRBV3-1 (or the pseudogene TRBV3-2) to TRBJ2-3, with 10 bases identical to TRBD2. V gave up 5 bases and J gave up 5 bases; unmatched junction bases: 10. The length of the CDR3 is 16 residues. Germline V gene data show CDR1 as LGHDT and CDR2 as YNNKEL (reference sequence). The CDR3 nucleotides are TGTGCCAGCAGCGGGCTCAGCGGGGGGGCGGAAGATACGCAGTATTTT. Protein product: CASSGLSGGAEDTQYF.

The genes are TRBV3-1 (or the pseudogene TRBV3-2) and TRBJ2-3; no clear D gene. Germline CDR1 LGHDT, CDR2 YNNKEL (reference sequence). The V gene lost 4 bases and the J gene lost 2 bases, with 4 bases spanning the gap. The CDR3 consists of 12 residues. As DNA, the CDR3 is TGTGCCAGCAGCCCTAACACAGATACGCAGTATTTT. This sequence encodes CASSPNTDTQYF.

The chain combines TRBV11-2 with TRBJ1-5; D unresolved. Trimming left V 0 bases short and J 6 bases short, with 6 bases between. From germline, CDR1 is SGHAT and CDR2 FQNNGV. There are 13 residues in the CDR3. The CDR3 DNA sequence: TGTGCCAGCAGCTTAGACCGGGTTCAGCCCCAGCATTTT. This encodes CASSLDRVQPQHF.

The rearrangement uses TRBV10-3 and TRBJ2-1, with D hard to call. This CDR3 is 14 amino acids long. Looked up from germline, CDR1 is ENHRY and CDR2 is SYGVKD. Trimming took off 3 bases at V and 0 bases at J, with 6 bases between the two ends. The CDR3 is CAISDPSSYNEQFF. The CDR3 coding sequence is TGTGCCATCAGTGATCCGAGCTCCTACAATGAGCAGTTCTTC.